This T cell receptor (beta chain) emerged from a study of T-cell memory formation after mild COVID-19. Findings of the study overall: The main location of contracting CD4+ clones was CM and EM, and that of contracting CD8+ clones was EMRA.

Germline values: CDR1 MNHEY, CDR2 SVGAGI. Between the trimmed V and J ends, which lost 6 bases and 1 base, there was a span of 17 bases. There are 16 residues in the CDR3. TCRdb analysed the 5' RACE reads with MiXCR anew, one entry per CDR3 protein. The sample consists of 350,000 to 450,000 distinct CDR3 sequences, around 19% of them appearing once. This clonotype was recorded a few times. Its antigen remains unidentified. The rearrangement joins TRBV6-5 to TRBJ2-3; tentative D call: TRBD1 (6 bases). This TCR was recovered from an adult woman who had mild COVID-19 (a few samples of this study predate the infection). Cell type and time point are not known. The sequencing sample was made of PBMCs or a T cell subset sorted from them (not recorded which). The CDR3 nucleotides read TGTGCCAGCAGCCTAACAGGGTCCCAACGCACAGATACGCAGTATTTT. The encoded protein is CASSLTGSQRTDTQYF.